This is a list of T cell receptor beta chains from one sample in a study of T cell responses to AZD1222 COVID-19 vaccine. The table came from immunoSEQ multiplex PCR; TCRdb's copy has only in-frame clones and leaves some out. The data contain 180,000 or so clones, 92% of them seen just once; the ten biggest clones take up 1.3%. The material sequenced was peripheral blood, taken 28 days after the second AZD1222 dose. Receptors were obtained from an adult who received the AZD1222 COVID-19 vaccine. Both conserved end residues are part of each CDR3. Fields, in order: J gene, clone size, V gene, CDR3 protein. Only part of the rows carry a size: once, few, many, or a class if the clone is expanded.

TRBJ1-2 - TRBV12-5 CASGSPETYGYTF
TRBJ2-5 - TRBV19 CASSISSARGETQYF
TRBJ1-1 - TRBV7-9 CASSPPWGTEAFF
TRBJ2-1 - TRBV12-3/TRBV12-4 CASSLGGNEQFF
TRBJ2-1 - TRBV29-1 CSVERRLVREQFF
TRBJ1-5 once TRBV6-2/TRBV6-3 CASSYSGQPQHF
TRBJ1-5 - TRBV4-2 CASSQALNSNQPQHF
TRBJ1-6 - TRBV7-9 CASSLRLANSPLHF
TRBJ1-2 - TRBV15 CATSRDSGGYGYTF
TRBJ2-1 - TRBV19 CASTPGTDYNEQFF
TRBJ1-2 - TRBV30 CAWSGPAVSPNYGYTF
TRBJ2-7 - TRBV10-1 CASRKGTSGGSSYEQYF
TRBJ2-3 - TRBV7-8 CASSFMGLDTQYF
TRBJ2-1 few TRBV25-1 CASSANNEQFF
TRBJ2-4 - TRBV6-5 CASSRTSGNIQYF
TRBJ1-4 - TRBV7-8 CASSPLGRGGEKLFF
TRBJ1-2 - TRBV30 CAWSTNQAGGYTF
TRBJ2-7 - TRBV28 CASSLVAGGYEQYF
TRBJ1-2 - TRBV28 CASSQTWGGYTF
TRBJ2-1 - TRBV5-6 CASSYLSGSSYNEQFF
TRBJ1-6 - TRBV6-5 CASRLKLYSPLHF
TRBJ1-2 - TRBV2 CASSRQGHYGYTF
TRBJ2-7 - TRBV28 CASSFAGGPREQYF
TRBJ2-1 - TRBV9 CASSVDGNSYNEQFF
TRBJ2-7 - TRBV13 CASSLREISYEQYF
TRBJ1-2 - TRBV5-4 CASSRARDSYGYTF